This TCR beta chain was sequenced in a study of tumor and adjacent non-tumor tissue in lung cancer. The library came from three nested PCR rounds adapted from ARM-PCR protocols. TCRdb used MiXCR to reprocess the multiplex PCR reads, holding one entry per CDR3 protein. This sample yields about 75,000 distinct CDR3 sequences, of which 65% to 75% are seen a single time; about 27% belongs to the top ten. With respect to this clonotype: Its antigen is as yet unknown. At one of its ends the junction is not consistent with the germline gene, which may arise from a read error.

This sample's RNA came from whole unsorted tissue. Distant lung tissue was collected more than 3 cm away from the tumor edge. Chemotherapy-naive patients with new lung cancer underwent thoracic surgery in China, August–November 2014. General study findings and limits: In normal lung, the top 100 clones were significantly more dominant than in tumor.

Sequencing used distant non-tumor lung tissue. This TCR was recovered from a woman between 50 and 59 years old with non-small cell lung cancer.

This CDR3 reads CNAREWARTEAFF. The DNA for the CDR3 is TGCAATGCTAGAGAATGGGCACGGACTGAAGCTTTCTTT. J is TRBJ1-1 and V is TRBV20-1; D is unclear. The germline CDR1 and CDR2 sequences are DFQATT and SNEGSKA (reference sequence). The CDR3 loop spans 13 amino acids.